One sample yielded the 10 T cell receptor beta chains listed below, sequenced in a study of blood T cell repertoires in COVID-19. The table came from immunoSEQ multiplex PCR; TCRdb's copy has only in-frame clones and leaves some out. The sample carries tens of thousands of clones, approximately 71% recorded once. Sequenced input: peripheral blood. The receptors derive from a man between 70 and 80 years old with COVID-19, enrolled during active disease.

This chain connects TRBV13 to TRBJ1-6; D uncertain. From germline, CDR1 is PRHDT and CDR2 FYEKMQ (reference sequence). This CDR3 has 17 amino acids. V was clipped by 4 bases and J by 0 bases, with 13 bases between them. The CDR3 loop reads CASSSRTLSSYNSPLHF. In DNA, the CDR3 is TGTGCCAGCAGCTCTCGTACCTTGAGCTCCTATAATTCACCCCTCCACTTT.

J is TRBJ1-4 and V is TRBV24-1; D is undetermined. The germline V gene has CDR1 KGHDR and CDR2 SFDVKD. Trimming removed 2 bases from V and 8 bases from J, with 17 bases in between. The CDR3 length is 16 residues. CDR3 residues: CATSDSGGPAGEKLFF. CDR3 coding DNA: TGTGCCACCAGTGATTCGGGAGGACCTGCCGGGGAAAAACTGTTTTTT.

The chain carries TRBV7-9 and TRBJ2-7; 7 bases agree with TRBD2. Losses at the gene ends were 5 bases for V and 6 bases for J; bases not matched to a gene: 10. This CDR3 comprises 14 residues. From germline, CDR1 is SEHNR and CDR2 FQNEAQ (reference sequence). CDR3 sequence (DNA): TGTGCCAGCAGCACCTCCGGGACTACTTTCGAGCAGTACTTC. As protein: CASSTSGTTFEQYF.

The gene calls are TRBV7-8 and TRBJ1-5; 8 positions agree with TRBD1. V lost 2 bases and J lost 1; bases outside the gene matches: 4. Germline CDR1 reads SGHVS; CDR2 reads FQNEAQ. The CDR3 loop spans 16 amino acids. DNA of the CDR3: TGTGCCAGCAGCTTACACCGGGACAGGAGCAATCAGCCCCAGCATTTT. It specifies CASSLHRDRSNQPQHF.

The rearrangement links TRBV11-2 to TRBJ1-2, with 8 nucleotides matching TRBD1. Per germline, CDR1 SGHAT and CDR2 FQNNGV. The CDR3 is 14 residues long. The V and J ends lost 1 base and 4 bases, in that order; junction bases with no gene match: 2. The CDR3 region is CASSLAGQGYGYTF. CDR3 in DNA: TGTGCCAGCAGCTTAGCCGGACAGGGCTATGGCTACACCTTC.

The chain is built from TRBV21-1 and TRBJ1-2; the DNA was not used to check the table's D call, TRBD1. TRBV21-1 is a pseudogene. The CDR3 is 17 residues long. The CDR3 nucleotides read TGTGCCAGCAGCTCCCCGGGCCTGACAGGGGCCACCTATGGCTACACCTTC. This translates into CASSSPGLTGATYGYTF.

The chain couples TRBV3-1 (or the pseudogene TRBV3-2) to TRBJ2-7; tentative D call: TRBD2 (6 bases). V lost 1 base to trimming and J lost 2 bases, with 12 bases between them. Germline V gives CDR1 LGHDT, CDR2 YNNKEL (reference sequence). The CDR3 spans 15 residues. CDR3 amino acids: CASSQGWEVAYEQYF. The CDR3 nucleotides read TGTGCCAGCAGCCAAGGGTGGGAGGTAGCCTACGAGCAGTACTTC.

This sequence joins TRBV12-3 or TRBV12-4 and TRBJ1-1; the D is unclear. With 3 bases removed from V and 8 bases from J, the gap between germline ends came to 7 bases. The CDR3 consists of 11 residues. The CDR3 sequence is CASSLGGEAFF. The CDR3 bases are TGTGCCAGCAGTTTGGGAGGGGAAGCTTTCTTT.

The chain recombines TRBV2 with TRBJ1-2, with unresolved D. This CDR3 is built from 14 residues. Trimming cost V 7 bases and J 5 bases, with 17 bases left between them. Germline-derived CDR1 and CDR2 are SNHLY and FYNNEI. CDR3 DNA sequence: TGTGCCAGCATGACCTCCTCACGAGGTTATGGCTACACCTTC. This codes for CASMTSSRGYGYTF.

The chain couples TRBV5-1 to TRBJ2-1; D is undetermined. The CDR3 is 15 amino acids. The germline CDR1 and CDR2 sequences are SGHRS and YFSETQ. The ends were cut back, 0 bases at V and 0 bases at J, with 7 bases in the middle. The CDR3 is CASSLAKSSYNEQFF. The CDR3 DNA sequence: TGCGCCAGCAGCTTGGCCAAGAGCTCCTACAATGAGCAGTTCTTC.